The source of this TCR beta chain is a study of CD8 T cells in ankylosing spondylitis. MiXCR, run by TCRdb on the 5' RACE reads, gives a single entry per CDR3 protein. The sample shows 150,000 to 200,000 distinct CDR3 sequences, under 35% of them seen only once. There are 15 residues in the CDR3. V gave up 8 bases and J gave up 2 bases, with 15 bases separating them. Germline loops: CDR1 MDHEN, CDR2 SYDVKM. This clonotype was recorded a few times. Antigen specificity is unknown. Notes on the study in general: There was a TCR beta motif, made of 7 or 8 highly homologous variants, that appeared characteristic of ankylosing spondylitis blood. Within matched ankylosing spondylitis synovial fluid, disease-linked clones were reportedly significantly enriched. CD8+ cells made up the disease-linked clones, which were relatively rare in peripheral blood.

The TCR comes from a male donor with ankylosing spondylitis. Material: synovial fluid, either unsorted or a sorted T cell fraction (not recorded which). The gene calls are TRBV28 and TRBJ2-2; D possibly corresponds to TRBD2 (6 bases). The CDR3 bases are TGTGCCAGCGGCCAGGGCGGGGTCAACACCGGGGAGCTGTTTTTT. It specifies CASGQGGVNTGELFF. The full variable domain, with the rest looked up from reference TRBV28 and TRBJ2-2, is DVKVTQSSRYLVKRTGEKVFLECVQDMDHENMFWYRQDPGLGLRLIYFSYDVKMKEKGDIPEGYSVSREKKERFSLILESASTNQTSMYLCASGQGGVNTGELFFGEGSRLTVL.